These T cell receptor beta chains were read from a single sample in a study of low-dose radiotherapy and immunotherapy resistance in tumors. TCRdb independently ran MiXCR on the reads; one entry per CDR3 protein. The sample lists approximately 45,000 distinct CDR3 sequences; less than 30% were seen once. This specimen consisted of PBMCs, obtained after low-dose radiotherapy plus immunotherapy. The origin of the receptors is a male donor with prostate cancer. Each CDR3 is given with its conserved first and last residue. The D gene is left open where the match is weak. A row's size may be missing; if present it is once, few, many or a size class.

D: NA; size: NA; J: TRBJ1-1; V: TRBV4-1; CDR3: CASSQSFSEAFF; DNA: TGCGCCAGCAGCCAAAGTTTTTCCGAAGCTTTCTTT
D: TRBD1; size: many; J: TRBJ2-3; V: TRBV28; CDR3: CAVHTDRVGTDTQYF; DNA: TGTGCCGTACATACCGACAGGGTCGGAACAGATACGCAGTATTTT
D: NA; size: NA; J: TRBJ2-5; V: TRBV18; CDR3: CASSPNKGQETQYF; DNA: TGTGCCAGCTCACCGAATAAGGGGCAAGAGACCCAGTACTTC
D: TRBD2; size: many; J: TRBJ2-5; V: TRBV19; CDR3: CASSPGTSGAETQYF; DNA: TGTGCCAGTAGTCCAGGGACTAGCGGGGCGGAGACCCAGTACTTC
D: NA; size: few; J: TRBJ2-7; V: TRBV19; CDR3: CASTTRLGGSYEQYF; DNA: TGTGCCAGTACCACCAGGTTAGGGGGCTCCTACGAGCAGTACTTC
D: NA; size: many; J: TRBJ1-2; V: TRBV20-1; CDR3: CSARDLAQHDFNYGYTF; DNA: TGCAGTGCTAGAGATTTGGCGCAGCATGATTTCAACTATGGCTACACCTTC
D: NA; size: many; J: TRBJ2-7; V: TRBV28; CDR3: CASSPSGPGSGSYEQYF; DNA: TGTGCCAGCTCTCCCTCGGGCCCAGGGTCGGGATCCTACGAGCAGTACTTC
D: NA; size: many; J: TRBJ2-2; V: TRBV29-1; CDR3: CSVALVASGELFF; DNA: TGCAGCGTTGCCCTTGTCGCTAGCGGGGAGCTGTTTTTT
D: TRBD1; size: many; J: TRBJ2-7; V: TRBV11-2; CDR3: CASSLSTGGPYEQYF; DNA: TGTGCCAGCAGCTTATCAACAGGGGGACCCTACGAGCAGTACTTC
D: TRBD2; size: many; J: TRBJ2-7; V: TRBV28; CDR3: CASSPGTSGRPSTEQYF; DNA: TGTGCCAGCAGCCCCGGGACTAGCGGGAGGCCATCAACCGAGCAGTACTTC
D: TRBD1; size: many; J: TRBJ2-6; V: TRBV18; CDR3: CASSPRQGRSSGANVLTF; DNA: TGTGCCAGCTCACCCCGACAGGGGCGAAGCTCTGGGGCCAACGTCCTGACTTTC
D: NA; size: many; J: TRBJ2-1; V: TRBV4-1; CDR3: CASSPSSTPSYNEQFF; DNA: TGCGCCAGCAGCCCGTCGTCGACCCCTTCCTACAATGAGCAGTTCTTC
D: NA; size: many; J: TRBJ1-5; V: TRBV6-5; CDR3: CASSRDGNQPQHF; DNA: TGTGCCAGCAGTCGGGACGGTAATCAGCCCCAGCATTTT
D: NA; size: many; J: TRBJ1-1; V: TRBV28; CDR3: CAPRGFEAFF; DNA: TGTGCCCCCAGAGGGTTTGAAGCTTTCTTT
D: TRBD2; size: many; J: TRBJ2-5; V: TRBV20-1; CDR3: CSARTGGRLAGGETQYF; DNA: TGCAGTGCTAGGACAGGGGGCCGTCTAGCGGGAGGGGAGACCCAGTACTTC
D: TRBD1; size: many; J: TRBJ2-3; V: TRBV28; CDR3: CASSSLPGQGSTDTQYF; DNA: TGTGCCAGCAGTTCCCTCCCGGGACAGGGTTCCACAGATACGCAGTATTTT
D: NA; size: NA; J: TRBJ1-5; V: TRBV6-2/TRBV6-3; CDR3: CASSELNQPQHF; DNA: TGTGCCAGCAGTGAACTGAATCAGCCCCAGCATTTT
D: NA; size: few; J: TRBJ2-7; V: TRBV6-5; CDR3: CASSPFGSSYEQYF; DNA: TGTGCCAGCAGTCCTTTCGGGAGCTCCTACGAGCAGTACTTC
D: NA; size: many; J: TRBJ1-5; V: TRBV7-9; CDR3: CASSFRNSNQPQHF; DNA: TGTGCCAGCAGCTTTAGGAATAGCAATCAGCCCCAGCATTTT
D: NA; size: medium-sized; J: TRBJ2-2; V: TRBV4-1; CDR3: CASSIYQGTGELFF; DNA: TGCGCCAGCAGCATTTATCAGGGAACCGGGGAGCTGTTTTTT
D: NA; size: many; J: TRBJ1-1; V: TRBV5-1; CDR3: CASSLAAVWTGTEAFF; DNA: TGCGCCAGCAGCTTGGCGGCGGTCTGGACTGGGACTGAAGCTTTCTTT
D: TRBD2; size: many; J: TRBJ2-7; V: TRBV28; CDR3: CASSLGLAGGITYEQYF; DNA: TGTGCCAGCAGTCTTGGACTAGCGGGAGGGATAACCTACGAGCAGTACTTC
D: TRBD2; size: few; J: TRBJ2-3; V: TRBV5-1; CDR3: CASSPGTSGTDTQYF; DNA: TGCGCCAGCAGCCCCGGGACTAGCGGCACAGATACGCAGTATTTT
D: NA; size: few; J: TRBJ1-1; V: TRBV5-5; CDR3: CASSLLRTTGNTEAFF; DNA: TGTGCCAGCAGCCTACTTCGAACGACAGGGAACACTGAAGCTTTCTTT
D: NA; size: many; J: TRBJ1-1; V: TRBV20-1; CDR3: CSARDGRENTEAFF; DNA: TGCAGTGCTAGAGATGGGAGGGAGAACACTGAAGCTTTCTTT
D: TRBD1; size: many; J: TRBJ1-2; V: TRBV30; CDR3: CAWERTGHHGYTF; DNA: TGTGCCTGGGAAAGGACAGGGCACCATGGCTACACCTTC
D: TRBD1; size: many; J: TRBJ2-7; V: TRBV5-1; CDR3: CASSLNGQGAGNEQYF; DNA: TGCGCCAGCAGCTTGAACGGCCAGGGGGCTGGCAACGAGCAGTACTTC